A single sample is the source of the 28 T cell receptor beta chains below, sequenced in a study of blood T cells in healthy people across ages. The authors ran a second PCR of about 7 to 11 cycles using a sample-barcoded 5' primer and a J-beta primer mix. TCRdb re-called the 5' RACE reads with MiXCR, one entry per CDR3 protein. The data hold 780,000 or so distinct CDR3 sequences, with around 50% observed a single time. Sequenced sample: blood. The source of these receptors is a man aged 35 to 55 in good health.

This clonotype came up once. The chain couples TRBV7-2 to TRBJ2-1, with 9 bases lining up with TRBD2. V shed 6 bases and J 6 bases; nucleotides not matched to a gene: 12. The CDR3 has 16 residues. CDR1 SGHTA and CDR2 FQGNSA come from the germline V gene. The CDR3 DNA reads TGTGCCAGCAGTCCCCAATCCGGCGGGAGGGGCAATGAGCAGTTCTTC. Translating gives CASSPQSGGRGNEQFF.

The CDR3 DNA sequence: TGTGCCTGGAGTGTACAAGCCCCAGCGGGAGGAGAGACCCAGTACTTC. Translated, it gives CAWSVQAPAGGETQYF. This chain connects TRBV30 to TRBJ2-5; 9 bases agree with TRBD2. Germline V gene sequence: CDR1 GTSNPN, CDR2 SVGIG (reference sequence). This CDR3 is 16 amino acids long. J lost 4 bases, V lost 0 bases, and 9 bases had no gene match.

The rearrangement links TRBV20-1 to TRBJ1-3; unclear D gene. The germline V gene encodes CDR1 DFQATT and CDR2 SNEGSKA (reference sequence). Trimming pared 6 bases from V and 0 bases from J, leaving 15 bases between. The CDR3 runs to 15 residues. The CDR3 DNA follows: TGCAGTGCGTCCGATCCGGGGTCCTCTGGAAACACCATATATTTT. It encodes CSASDPGSSGNTIYF.

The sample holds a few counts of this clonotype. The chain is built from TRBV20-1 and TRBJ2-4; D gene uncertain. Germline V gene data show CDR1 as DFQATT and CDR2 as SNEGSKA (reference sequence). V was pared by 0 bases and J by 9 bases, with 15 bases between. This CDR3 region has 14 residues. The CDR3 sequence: CSARDSGTLFIQYF. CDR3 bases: TGCAGTGCTAGAGATTCCGGAACGTTGTTCATTCAGTACTTC.

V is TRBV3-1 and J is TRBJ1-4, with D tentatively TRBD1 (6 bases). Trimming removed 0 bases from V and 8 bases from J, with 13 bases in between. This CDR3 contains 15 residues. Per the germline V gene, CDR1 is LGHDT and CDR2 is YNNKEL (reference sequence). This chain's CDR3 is CASSQEGTSGEKLFF. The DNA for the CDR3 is TGTGCCAGCAGCCAAGAAGGGACATCTGGGGAAAAACTGTTTTTT.

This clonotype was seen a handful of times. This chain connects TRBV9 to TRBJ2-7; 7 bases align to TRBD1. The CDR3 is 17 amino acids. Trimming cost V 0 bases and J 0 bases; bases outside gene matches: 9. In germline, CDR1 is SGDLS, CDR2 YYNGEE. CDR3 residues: CASSVAPGTESSYEQYF. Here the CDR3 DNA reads TGTGCCAGCAGCGTAGCCCCTGGGACAGAGAGCTCCTACGAGCAGTACTTC.

CDR3 nucleotide sequence: TGTGCCAGCATTGGGCGGGGGGGCAATAATGAGCAGTTCTTC. Translated, it gives CASIGRGGNNEQFF. The chain combines TRBV9 with TRBJ2-1; 9 bases line up with TRBD2. The ends lost 6 bases at V and 7 bases at J; junction bases unmatched: 8. Germline loops: CDR1 SGDLS, CDR2 YYNGEE. CDR3 length equals 14 residues.

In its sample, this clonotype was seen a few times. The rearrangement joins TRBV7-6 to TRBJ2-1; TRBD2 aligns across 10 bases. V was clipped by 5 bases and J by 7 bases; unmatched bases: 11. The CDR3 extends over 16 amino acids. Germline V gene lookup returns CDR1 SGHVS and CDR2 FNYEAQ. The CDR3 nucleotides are TGTGCCAGCAGCCCGACGTTGGGAGCGGGAGGGAATGAGCAGTTCTTC. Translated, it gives CASSPTLGAGGNEQFF.

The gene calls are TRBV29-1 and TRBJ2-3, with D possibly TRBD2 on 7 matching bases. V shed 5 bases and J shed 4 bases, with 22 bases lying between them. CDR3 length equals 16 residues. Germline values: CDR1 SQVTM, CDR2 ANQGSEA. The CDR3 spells CSVRGASGPRADTQYF. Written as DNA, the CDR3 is TGCAGCGTTCGGGGGGCTAGCGGTCCCCGTGCAGATACGCAGTATTTT.

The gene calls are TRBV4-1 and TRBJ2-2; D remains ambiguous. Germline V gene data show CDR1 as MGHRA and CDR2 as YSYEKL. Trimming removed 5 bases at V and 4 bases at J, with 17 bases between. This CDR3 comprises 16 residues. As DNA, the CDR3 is TGCGCCAGCAGCAATCTACCGGTTTTGGGCACCGGGGAGCTGTTTTTT. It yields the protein CASSNLPVLGTGELFF.

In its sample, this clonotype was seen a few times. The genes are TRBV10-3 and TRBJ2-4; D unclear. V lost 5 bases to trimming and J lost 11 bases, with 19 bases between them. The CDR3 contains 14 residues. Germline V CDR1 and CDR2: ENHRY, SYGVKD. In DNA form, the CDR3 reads TGTGCCATCAGTTCTTCCAGTTCTTCTAATCTTCAGTACTTC. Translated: CAISSSSSSNLQYF.

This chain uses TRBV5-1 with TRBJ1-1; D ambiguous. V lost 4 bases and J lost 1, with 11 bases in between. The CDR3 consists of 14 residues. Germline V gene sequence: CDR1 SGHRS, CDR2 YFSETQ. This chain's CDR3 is CASSPITANTEAFF. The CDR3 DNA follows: TGCGCCAGCAGCCCCATTACAGCGAACACTGAAGCTTTCTTT.

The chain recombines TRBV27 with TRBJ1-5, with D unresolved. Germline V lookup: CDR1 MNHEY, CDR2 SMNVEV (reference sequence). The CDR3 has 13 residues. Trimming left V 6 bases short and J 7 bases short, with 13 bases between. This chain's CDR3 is CASSRGVAQPQHF. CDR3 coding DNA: TGTGCCAGCAGCCGGGGAGTGGCCCAGCCCCAGCATTTT.

CDR3 in DNA: TGCGGATCCAGTGGGGTTAGCACAGATACGCAGTATTTT. It yields the protein CGSSGVSTDTQYF. The chain has TRBV29-1 and TRBJ2-3, with D hard to call. Per the germline V gene, CDR1 is SQVTM and CDR2 is ANQGSEA. The CDR3 loop spans 13 amino acids.

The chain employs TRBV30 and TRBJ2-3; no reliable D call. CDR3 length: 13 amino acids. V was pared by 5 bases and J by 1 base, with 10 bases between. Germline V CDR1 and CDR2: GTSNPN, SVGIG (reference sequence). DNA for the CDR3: TGTGCCTGGCGAGAAAGGGGCACAGATACGCAGTATTTT. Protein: CAWRERGTDTQYF.

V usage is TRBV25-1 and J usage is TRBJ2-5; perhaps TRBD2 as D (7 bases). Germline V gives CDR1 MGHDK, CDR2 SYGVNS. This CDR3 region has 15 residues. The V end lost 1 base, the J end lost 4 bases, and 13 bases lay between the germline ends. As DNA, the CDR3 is TGTGCCAGCAGTGAATCCGCGGGGGCTAGAGAGACCCAGTACTTC. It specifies CASSESAGARETQYF.

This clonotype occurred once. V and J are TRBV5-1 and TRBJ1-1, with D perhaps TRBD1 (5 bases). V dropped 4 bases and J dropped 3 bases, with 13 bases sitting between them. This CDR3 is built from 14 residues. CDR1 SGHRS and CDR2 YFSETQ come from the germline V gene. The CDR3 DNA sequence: TGCGCCAGCAGCGTGTCGGGGGTGGACACTGAAGCTTTCTTT. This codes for CASSVSGVDTEAFF.

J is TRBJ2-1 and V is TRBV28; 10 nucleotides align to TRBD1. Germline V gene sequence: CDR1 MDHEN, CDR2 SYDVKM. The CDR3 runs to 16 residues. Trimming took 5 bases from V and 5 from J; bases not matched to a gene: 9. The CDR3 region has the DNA TGTGCCAGCAGTCCCGACAGGGGGCAGTGGAACAATGAGCAGTTCTTC. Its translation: CASSPDRGQWNNEQFF.

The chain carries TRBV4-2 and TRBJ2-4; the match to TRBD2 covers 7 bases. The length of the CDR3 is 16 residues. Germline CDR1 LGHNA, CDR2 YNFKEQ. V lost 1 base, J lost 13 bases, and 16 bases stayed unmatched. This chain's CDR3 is CASSQVLRTSREEQYF. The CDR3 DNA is TGTGCCAGCAGCCAAGTACTCAGGACCTCCCGGGAGGAGCAGTACTTC.

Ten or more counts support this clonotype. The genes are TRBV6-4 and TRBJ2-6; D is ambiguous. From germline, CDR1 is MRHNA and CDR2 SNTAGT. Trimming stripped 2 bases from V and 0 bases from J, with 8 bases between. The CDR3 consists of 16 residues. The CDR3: CASSDQHSSGANVLTF. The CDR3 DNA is TGTGCCAGCAGTGACCAACACAGCTCTGGGGCCAACGTCCTGACTTTC.

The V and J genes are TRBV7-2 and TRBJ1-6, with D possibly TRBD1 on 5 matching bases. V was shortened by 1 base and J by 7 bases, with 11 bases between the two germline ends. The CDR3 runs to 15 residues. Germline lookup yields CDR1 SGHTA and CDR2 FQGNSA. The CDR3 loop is CASSLVGPPNSPLHF. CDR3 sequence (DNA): TGTGCCAGCAGCTTAGTGGGACCACCCAATTCACCCCTCCACTTT. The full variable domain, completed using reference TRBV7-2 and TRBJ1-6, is GAGVSQSPSNKVTEKGKDVELRCDPISGHTALYWYRQSLGQGLEFLIYFQGNSAPDKSGLPSDRFSAERTGGSVSTLTIQRTQQEDSAVYLCASSLVGPPNSPLHFGNGTRLTVT.

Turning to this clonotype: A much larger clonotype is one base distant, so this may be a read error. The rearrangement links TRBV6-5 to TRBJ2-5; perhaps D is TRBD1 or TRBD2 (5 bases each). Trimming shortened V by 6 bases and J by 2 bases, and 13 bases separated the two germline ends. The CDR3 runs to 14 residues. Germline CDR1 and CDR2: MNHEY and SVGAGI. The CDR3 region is CASSRGKGQETQYF. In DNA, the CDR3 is TGTGCCAGCAGCCGGGGAAAGGGGCAAGAGACCCAGTACTTC.

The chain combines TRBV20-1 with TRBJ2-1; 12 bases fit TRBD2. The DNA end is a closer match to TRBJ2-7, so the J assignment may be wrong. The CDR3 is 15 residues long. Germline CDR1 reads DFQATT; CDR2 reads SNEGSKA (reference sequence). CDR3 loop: CSAIPTSGRWNEQYF. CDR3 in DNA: TGCAGTGCTATACCCACTAGCGGGAGGTGGAATGAGCAGTACTTC.

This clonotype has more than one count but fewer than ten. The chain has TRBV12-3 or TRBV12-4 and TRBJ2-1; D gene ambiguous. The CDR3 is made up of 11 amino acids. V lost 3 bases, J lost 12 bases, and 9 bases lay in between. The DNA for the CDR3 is TGTGCCAGCAGTTTGAAGAGGTTGCAGTTCTTC. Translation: CASSLKRLQFF.

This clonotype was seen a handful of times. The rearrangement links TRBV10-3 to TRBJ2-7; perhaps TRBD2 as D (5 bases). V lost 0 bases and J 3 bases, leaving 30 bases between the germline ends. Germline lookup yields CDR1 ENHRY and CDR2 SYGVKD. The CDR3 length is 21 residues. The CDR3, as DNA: TGTGCCATCAGTGAGTCAGGCCGAGGGCGGATGAGAGGTTTCGAAGGCTACGAGCAGTACTTC. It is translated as CAISESGRGRMRGFEGYEQYF.

The chain's CDR3 is CATSPQLGKLFF. The CDR3 coding sequence is TGTGCCACCAGCCCCCAGCTCGGAAAACTGTTTTTT. The chain recombines TRBV15 with TRBJ1-4; D unclear. Germline V gene data show CDR1 as LNHNV and CDR2 as YYDKDF (reference sequence). Trimming left V 5 bases short and J 10 bases short, with 11 bases between. This CDR3 spans 12 amino acids.

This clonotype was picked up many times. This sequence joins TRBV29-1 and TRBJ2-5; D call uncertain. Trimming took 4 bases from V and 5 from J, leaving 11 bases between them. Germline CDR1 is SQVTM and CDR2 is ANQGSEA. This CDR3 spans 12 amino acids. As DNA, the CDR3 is TGCAGCGTTGTAAATCGGCGGGAGACCCAGTACTTC. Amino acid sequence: CSVVNRRETQYF.

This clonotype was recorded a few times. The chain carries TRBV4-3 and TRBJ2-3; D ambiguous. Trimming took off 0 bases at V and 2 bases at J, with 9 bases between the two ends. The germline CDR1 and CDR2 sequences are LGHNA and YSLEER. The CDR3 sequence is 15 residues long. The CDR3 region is CASSQEGGYTDTQYF. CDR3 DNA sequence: TGCGCCAGCAGCCAAGAGGGTGGTTACACAGATACGCAGTATTTT.